This TCR beta chain originates from a study of T cells in Graves' hyperthyroidism and ophthalmopathy. The CDR3 covers 14 residues. The V gene lost 2 bases and the J gene lost 0 bases, with 8 bases spanning the gap. The germline gives CDR1 SGDLS, CDR2 YYNGEE. This clonotype turned up a few times. The target antigen is unknown. RNA transcripts provided the source from which TCR beta CDR3 regions were amplified. The HTBI primer set served for first-round RT-PCR of the TCR CDR3. TCRdb reanalysed the multiplex PCR reads using MiXCR and keeps one entry per CDR3 protein. The sample has approximately 700,000 distinct CDR3 sequences; 45% are singletons. Regarding the study as a whole: Within blood appeared most thyroid clonotypes that had expanded above 0.001. A 13 V-J signature model discriminated ophthalmopathy versus stable hyperthyroidism. Before onset, by a median of about seven months, the model predicted ophthalmopathy.

The study excluded patients with uncontrolled infection, other autoimmune disease, pregnancy or lactation. Sequenced material: peripheral blood or thyroid tissue (not recorded which). The rearrangement uses TRBV9 and TRBJ1-1; a weak D match, TRBD1 (6 bases). This clonotype was obtained from an adult man with Graves' disease, either hyperthyroidism or ophthalmopathy (not recorded which). The CDR3 here is CASSVEGVNTEAFF. The CDR3 nucleotides read TGTGCCAGCAGCGTGGAGGGGGTGAACACTGAAGCTTTCTTT.